A selection of T cell receptor beta chains follows, all from one sample in a study of immunodeficiency. Assay used: immunoSEQ multiplex PCR; TCRdb lists only in-frame clones, some missing. This repertoire shows 3,000 to 4,000 clones, around 90% found once; its top ten account for 3.5% to 4.5%. Material: CD4+ T cells from blood. The receptors originated from a human donor in good health. CDR3s include the opening cysteine and the closing phenylalanine or tryptophan. Not all rows give a size; the values are once, few, many and, for expanded clones, a class.

clone size: few
J gene: TRBJ2-1
V gene: TRBV4-2
CDR3 protein: CASSIRSRRLAAFYNEQFF

clone size: NA
J gene: TRBJ2-5
V gene: TRBV5-1
CDR3 protein: CASSGGTADVETQYF

clone size: NA
J gene: TRBJ2-2
V gene: TRBV2
CDR3 protein: CASKGLATNTGELFF

clone size: few
J gene: TRBJ1-1
V gene: TRBV20-1
CDR3 protein: CSASSRGSSAPEAFF

clone size: NA
J gene: TRBJ1-1
V gene: TRBV19
CDR3 protein: CASSIYGRGDTEAFF

clone size: NA
J gene: TRBJ2-5
V gene: TRBV7-2
CDR3 protein: CASRGPGLAGQETQYF

clone size: once
J gene: TRBJ1-1
V gene: TRBV12-3/TRBV12-4
CDR3 protein: CASSLIFPRDAFF

clone size: NA
J gene: TRBJ2-1
V gene: TRBV28
CDR3 protein: CASSTRQKRNYNEQFF

clone size: NA
J gene: TRBJ2-3
V gene: TRBV18
CDR3 protein: CASSSTDTQYF

clone size: NA
J gene: TRBJ2-7
V gene: TRBV18
CDR3 protein: CASSPLGAGSYEQYF

clone size: NA
J gene: TRBJ2-5
V gene: TRBV24-1
CDR3 protein: CATSDRRAPRQETQYF

clone size: NA
J gene: TRBJ2-2
V gene: TRBV5-6
CDR3 protein: CASSLLGEAGELFF

clone size: NA
J gene: TRBJ2-7
V gene: TRBV5-1
CDR3 protein: CASSFAYGDSYEQYF